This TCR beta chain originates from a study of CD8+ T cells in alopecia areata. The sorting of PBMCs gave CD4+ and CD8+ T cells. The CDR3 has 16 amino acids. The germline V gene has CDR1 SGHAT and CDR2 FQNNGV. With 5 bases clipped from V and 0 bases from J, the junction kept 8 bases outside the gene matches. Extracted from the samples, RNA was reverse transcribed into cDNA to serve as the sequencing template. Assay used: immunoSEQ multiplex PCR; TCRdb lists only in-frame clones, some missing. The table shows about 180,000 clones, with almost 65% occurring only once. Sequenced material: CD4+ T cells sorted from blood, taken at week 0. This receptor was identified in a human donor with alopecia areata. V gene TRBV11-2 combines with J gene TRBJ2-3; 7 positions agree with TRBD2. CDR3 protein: CASSPPGGGSTDTQYF. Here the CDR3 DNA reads TGTGCCAGCAGCCCACCGGGCGGGGGTAGCACAGATACGCAGTATTTT.